These T cell receptor delta chains were read from a single sample in a study of DNA immune sequencing with unique molecular identifiers. TCRdb reprocessed the multiplex PCR reads using CATT. The sample comprises about 700 delta-chain clones, approximately 12% of which are singletons, and 55% to 75% rests with the top ten. The sequenced sample was gamma-delta T cells from PBMCs. The receptors here all came from a human donor in good health. CDR3s include the opening cysteine and the closing phenylalanine or tryptophan. A D gene is named only where the DNA matches it firmly. Not all rows give a size; the values are once, few, many and, for expanded clones, a class.

clone_size j_call v_call d_call cdr3_length cdr3_nt cdr3_aa
large TRDJ3 TRDV2 TRDD3 18 TGTGCCTGTGACACCGTACTGGGGGATAGTTGGGACACCCGACAGATGTTTTTC CACDTVLGDSWDTRQMFF
. TRDJ1 TRAV29/DV5 . 16 TGTGCAGGAGCGCCTTCCTGCTGGGGGTTCACCGATAAACTCATCTTT CAGAPSCWGFTDKLIF
few TRDJ1 TRDV2 TRDD3 19 TGTGCCTGTTCCGCGTTGGGTACTGGGGGGAATCGGTACACCGATAAACTCATCTTT CACSALGTGGNRYTDKLIF
few TRDJ3 TRDV2 . 19 TGTGCCTGTGACAACTTGGGGGGTTACAGCTCCTGGGACACCCGACAGATGTTTTTC CACDNLGGYSSWDTRQMFF
few TRDJ1 TRDV2 TRDD3 15 TGTGCCTGTGACGTACTGGGGGATTCGCCCGATAAACTCATCTTT CACDVLGDSPDKLIF
few TRDJ1 TRDV1 . 19 TGTGCTCTTGGGGAAGAGTTTAGGAGCGAGTTTGAGTACACCGATAAACTCATCTTT CALGEEFRSEFEYTDKLIF
. TRDJ1 TRDV2 TRDD3 16 TGTGCCTGTGACGTACTGGGGGATCGGGGGACCGATAAACTCATCTTT CACDVLGDRGTDKLIF
. TRDJ1 TRAV38-2/DV8 TRDD2 21 TGTGCTTATAGGACCACTTCCTACTCGCAAGCGTGTAGCTGGGGACACCGAAAACTCATCTTT CAYRTTSYSQACSWGHRKLIF
few TRDJ1 TRDV2 TRDD3 17 TGTGCCTGTGACGGCCTTCCTACTGGGGGATATACCGATAAACTCATCTTT CACDGLPTGGYTDKLIF
. TRDJ1 TRDV1 TRDD3 21 TGTGCTCTTGGGGAACCAAAGCCGTTACTGGGGGATACGATATCAGCCGATAAACTCATCTTT CALGEPKPLLGDTISADKLIF
. TRDJ1 TRAV29/DV5 TRDD3 25 TGTGCAGCAAGCGCAGGTCCTACGGGGTACGGCCGTACTGGGGGATACGAAGAGTACACCGATAAACTCATCTTT CAASAGPTGYGRTGGYEEYTDKLIF
medium-sized TRDJ1 TRDV2 TRDD3 21 TGTGCCTGTGACTTACTGGGGGATGTTCGTCGGGTCCCAGGGTACACCGATAAACTCATCTTT CACDLLGDVRRVPGYTDKLIF
. TRDJ1 TRDV2 . 19 TGTGCCTGTGACACTTTAAAACCCGGGGGTCACAGTGGGACCGATAAACTCATCTTT CACDTLKPGGHSGTDKLIF
medium-sized TRDJ1 TRDV2 TRDD3 18 TGTGCCTGTGACACCGTTGGGGGGATTCGCCGGTACACCGATAAACTCATCTTT CACDTVGGIRRYTDKLIF
medium-sized TRDJ1 TRDV3 TRDD2 16 TGTGCCTTGGGACCTTCCTCCGAAGGCCTCACCGATAAACTCATCTTT CALGPSSEGLTDKLIF
. TRDJ1 TRDV1 TRDD3 27 TGTGCTCTTGGGGAACTGGGGGTGATCCTACCCTACTGGGGGACAGCCCGGCATGCAGTTACGACCGATAAACTCATCTTT CALGELGVILPYWGTARHAVTTDKLIF
large TRDJ1 TRDV2 TRDD3 15 TGTGCCTGTGACTCGCTGGGGGATATGTCCGATAAACTCATCTTT CACDSLGDMSDKLIF
. TRDJ1 TRDV1 TRDD3 21 TGTTCTCTTGGGGAACCAAAGCCGTTACTGGGGGATACGATATCAGCCGATAAACTCATCTTT CSLGEPKPLLGDTISADKLIF
large TRDJ1 TRDV1 . 21 TGTGCTCTTGGGATGCTACGTCCCTGGGTCTCAAGCTGGGGTCTAACCGATAAACTCATCTTT CALGMLRPWVSSWGLTDKLIF
. TRDJ1 TRDV1 . 15 TGTGCTCTTGGGAAGAAGGCGTACACGGTCGATAAACTCATCTTT CALGKKAYTVDKLIF
. TRDJ1 TRDV1 TRDD3 25 TGTGCTCTTGGGGAACTCCACCTCAACATTCCTCCCTGGGGGGGAGTGGGGGCGATCACCGATAAACTCATCTTT CALGELHLNIPPWGGVGAITDKLIF